This entry lists 8 T cell receptor beta chains sequenced from one sample in a study of cytomegalovirus exposure and HLA in healthy donors. Sequenced by immunoSEQ multiplex PCR; TCRdb stores in-frame clones only, minus some. Here the sample spans approximately 260,000 clones, 80% to 90% being singletons. Sequencing was carried out using PBMCs. These receptors were collected from a woman younger than 30 in good health and CMV-seronegative.

This chain connects TRBV11-2 to TRBJ2-1, with 11 bases matching TRBD2. The CDR3 loop spans 14 amino acids. Germline V lookup: CDR1 SGHAT, CDR2 FQNNGV. V dropped 5 bases and J dropped 7; count of bases not matched to a gene: 4. The CDR3 here is CASSPWTSGNEQFF. CDR3 in DNA: TGTGCCAGCAGCCCCTGGACTAGCGGGAATGAGCAGTTCTTC.

The chain links TRBV5-6 to TRBJ2-7, with a weak D call TRBD2 (6 bases). Trimming took off 2 bases at V and 3 bases at J, with 9 bases between the two ends. The CDR3 consists of 13 residues. In germline, CDR1 is SGHDT, CDR2 YYEEEE. The CDR3 loop is CASSFGRRYEQYF. CDR3 coding DNA: TGTGCCAGCAGCTTTGGGAGGCGCTACGAGCAGTACTTC.

The chain uses TRBV9 and TRBJ1-2; D not certain. The CDR3 covers 13 residues. V shed 5 bases and J shed 8 bases, with 16 bases lying between them. Germline CDR1 reads SGDLS; CDR2 reads YYNGEE. CDR3 loop: CASSPAGRVGYTF. The CDR3 coding sequence is TGTGCCAGCAGTCCCGCTGGGAGGGTCGGCTACACCTTC.

A single count supports this clone. The chain employs TRBV7-9 and TRBJ2-1; possible D gene TRBD2, 6 bases. The CDR3 contains 15 residues. V was shortened by 5 bases and J by 2 bases, with 13 bases between the two germline ends. Germline loops: CDR1 SEHNR, CDR2 FQNEAQ (reference sequence). The CDR3 DNA reads TGTGCCAGCAGCCCCCGCGGGGTCACCTACAATGAGCAGTTCTTC. It yields the protein CASSPRGVTYNEQFF.

The gene calls are TRBV2 and TRBJ2-1, with D possibly being TRBD2 (5 bases). The CDR3 has 13 residues. The ends were cut back, 3 bases at V and 3 bases at J, with 6 bases in the middle. CDR1 is SNHLY, CDR2 FYNNEI, per germline. The CDR3 here is CASSDAGYNEQFF. The CDR3 DNA reads as TGTGCCAGCAGTGATGCGGGCTACAATGAGCAGTTCTTC.

This rearrangement joins TRBV19 to TRBJ2-3, with a possible D match to TRBD2 (6 bases). Germline loops: CDR1 LNHDA, CDR2 SQIVND (reference sequence). V lost 5 bases and J 1 base, leaving 7 bases between the germline ends. The CDR3 consists of 13 residues. CDR3 amino acids: CASSWGGTDTQYF. In DNA, the CDR3 is TGTGCCAGTAGTTGGGGGGGCACAGATACGCAGTATTTT.

This chain connects TRBV27 to TRBJ1-5; 9 nucleotides agree with TRBD1. Germline lookup yields CDR1 MNHEY and CDR2 SMNVEV (reference sequence). V shed 4 bases and J 6 bases; nucleotides not matched to a gene: 1. CDR3 size: 13 residues. The CDR3 here is CASSWTGVQPQHF. The CDR3 nucleotides read TGTGCCAGCAGTTGGACAGGGGTTCAGCCCCAGCATTTT.

This clone was observed a handful of times. CDR3 region: CASSASLREPNTGELFF. The DNA for the CDR3 is TGTGCCAGCAGCGCCTCACTACGGGAACCGAACACCGGGGAGCTGTTTTTT. The V gene is TRBV9, the J gene TRBJ2-2; weak D call: TRBD2 (5 bases). CDR3 length: 17 residues. CDR1 is SGDLS, CDR2 YYNGEE, per germline. V was trimmed by 3 bases and J by 0 bases, leaving 15 bases between them.